This TCR beta chain derives from a study of T cell responses to AZD1222 COVID-19 vaccine. Libraries were prepared by immunoSEQ multiplex PCR; TCRdb keeps only in-frame clonotypes and omits some of them. The sample has about 160,000 clones; roughly 90% are singletons. Per germline, CDR1 LGHNA and CDR2 YNFKEQ. The CDR3 consists of 15 residues. With 0 bases removed from V and 0 bases from J, the gap between germline ends came to 6 bases. The chain couples TRBV4-2 to TRBJ1-3; D is unclear. The sequencing used peripheral blood, collected 28 days after the second AZD1222 dose. The clonotype originates from an adult who received the AZD1222 COVID-19 vaccine. The CDR3 loop is CASSQEQISGNTIYF. For the CDR3, the DNA is TGTGCCAGCAGCCAAGAACAGATCTCTGGAAACACCATATATTTT.